This T cell receptor beta chain was retrieved from a study of T cell responses to AZD1222 COVID-19 vaccine. CDR1 MNHEY and CDR2 SVGAGI come from the germline V gene. This CDR3 has 14 amino acids. Profiling relied on immunoSEQ multiplex PCR, and the TCRdb table lists in-frame clones only, not all of them. The data contain around 110,000 clones, under 90% of them seen just once; the ten biggest clones take up approximately 4.7%. This clone was observed a handful of times. The source material was peripheral blood, sampled on day 0 of AZD1222 vaccination. The V and J genes are TRBV6-5 and TRBJ1-6, with D unclear. The receptor's source is an adult in good health. The chain's CDR3 is CAISVHSYNSPLHF. DNA of the CDR3: TGTGCGATCAGCGTACACAGCTATAATTCACCCCTCCACTTT.